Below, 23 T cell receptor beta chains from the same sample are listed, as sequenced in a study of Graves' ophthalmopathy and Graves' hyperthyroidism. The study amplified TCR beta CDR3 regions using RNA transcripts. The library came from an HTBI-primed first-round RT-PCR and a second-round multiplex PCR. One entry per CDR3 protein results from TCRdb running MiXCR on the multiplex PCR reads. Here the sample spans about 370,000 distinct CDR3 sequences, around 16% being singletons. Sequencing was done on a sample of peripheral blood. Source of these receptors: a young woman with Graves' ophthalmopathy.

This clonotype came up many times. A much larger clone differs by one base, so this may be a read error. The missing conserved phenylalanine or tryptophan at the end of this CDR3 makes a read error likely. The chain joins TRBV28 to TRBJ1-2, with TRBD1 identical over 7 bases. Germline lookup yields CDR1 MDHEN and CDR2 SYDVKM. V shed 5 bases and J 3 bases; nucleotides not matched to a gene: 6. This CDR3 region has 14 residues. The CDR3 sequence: CASSPPQGHYGYTS. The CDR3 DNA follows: TGTGCCAGCAGTCCACCACAGGGGCACTATGGCTACACCTCC.

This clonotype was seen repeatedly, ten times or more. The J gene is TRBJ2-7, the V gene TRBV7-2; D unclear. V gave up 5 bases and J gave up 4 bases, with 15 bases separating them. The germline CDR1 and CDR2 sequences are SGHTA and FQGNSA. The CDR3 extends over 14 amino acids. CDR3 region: CASSPGQVSYEQYF. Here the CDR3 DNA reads TGTGCCAGCAGCCCTGGCCAGGTATCGTACGAGCAGTACTTC.

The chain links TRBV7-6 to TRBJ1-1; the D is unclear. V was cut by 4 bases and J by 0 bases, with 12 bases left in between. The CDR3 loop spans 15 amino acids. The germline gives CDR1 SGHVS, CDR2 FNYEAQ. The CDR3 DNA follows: TGTGCCAGCAGCTCCCTATCAGCTATGAACACTGAAGCTTTCTTT. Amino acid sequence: CASSSLSAMNTEAFF. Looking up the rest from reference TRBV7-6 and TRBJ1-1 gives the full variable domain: GAGVSQSPRYKVTKRGQDVALRCDPISGHVSLYWYRQALGQGPEFLTYFNYEAQQDKSGLPNDRFSAERPEGSISTLTIQRTEQRDSAMYRCASSSLSAMNTEAFFGQGTRLTVV.

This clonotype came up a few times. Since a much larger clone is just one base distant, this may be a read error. Here the CDR3 DNA reads TGCAGTGCTAGAGACTCCGGGAGCTCCTACGAGCAGTACTTC. Translated: CSARDSGSSYEQYF. This chain links TRBV20-1 with TRBJ2-7; a weak D match, TRBD2 (6 bases). Trimming removed 0 bases at V and 0 bases at J, with 9 bases between. The CDR3 runs to 14 residues. Germline-derived CDR1 and CDR2 are DFQATT and SNEGSKA (reference sequence).

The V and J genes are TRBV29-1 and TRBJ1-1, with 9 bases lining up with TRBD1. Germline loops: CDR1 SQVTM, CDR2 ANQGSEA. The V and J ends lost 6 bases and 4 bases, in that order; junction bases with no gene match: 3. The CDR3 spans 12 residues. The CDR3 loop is CSVTTGGTEAFF. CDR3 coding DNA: TGCAGCGTGACGACAGGGGGCACTGAAGCTTTCTTT.

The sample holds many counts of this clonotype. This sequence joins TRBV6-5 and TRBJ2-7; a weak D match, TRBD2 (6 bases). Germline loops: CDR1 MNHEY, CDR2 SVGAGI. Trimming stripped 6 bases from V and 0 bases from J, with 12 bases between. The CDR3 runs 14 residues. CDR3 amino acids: CASSLRDSSYEQYF. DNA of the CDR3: TGTGCCAGCAGCCTCCGGGACTCCTCCTACGAGCAGTACTTC.

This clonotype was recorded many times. The CDR3 loop reads CSGTGQLNTEAFF. The CDR3 nucleotides read TGCAGCGGTACGGGACAGTTGAACACTGAAGCTTTCTTT. The rearrangement joins TRBV29-1 to TRBJ1-1; TRBD1 aligns across 7 bases. With 7 bases clipped from V and 0 bases from J, the junction kept 5 bases outside the gene matches. The CDR3 sequence is 13 residues long. The V gene's germline CDR1 is SQVTM and CDR2 ANQGSEA.

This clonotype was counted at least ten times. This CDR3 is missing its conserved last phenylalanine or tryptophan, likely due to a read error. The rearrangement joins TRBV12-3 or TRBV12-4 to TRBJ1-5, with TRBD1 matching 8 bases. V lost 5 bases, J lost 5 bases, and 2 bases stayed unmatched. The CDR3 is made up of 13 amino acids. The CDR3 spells CASSGQGYQPQHL. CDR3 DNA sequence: TGTGCCAGCAGTGGACAGGGTTATCAGCCCCAGCATCTT.

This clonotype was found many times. In DNA, the CDR3 is TGCAGTGCTTCGCCACCCTGGCCGAACACCGGGGAGCTGTTTTTT. As protein: CSASPPWPNTGELFF. The chain is built from TRBV20-1 and TRBJ2-2; D is ambiguous. V lost 5 bases and J lost 0, with 13 bases in between. CDR3 length: 15 residues. Germline V gene sequence: CDR1 DFQATT, CDR2 SNEGSKA (reference sequence).

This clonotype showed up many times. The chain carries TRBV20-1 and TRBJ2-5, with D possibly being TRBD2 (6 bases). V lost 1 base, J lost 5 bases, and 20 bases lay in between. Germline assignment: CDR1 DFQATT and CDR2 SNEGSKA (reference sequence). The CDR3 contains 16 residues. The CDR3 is CSARGRTITSKETQYF. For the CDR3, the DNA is TGCAGTGCTAGAGGCCGGACTATAACTAGCAAGGAGACCCAGTACTTC.

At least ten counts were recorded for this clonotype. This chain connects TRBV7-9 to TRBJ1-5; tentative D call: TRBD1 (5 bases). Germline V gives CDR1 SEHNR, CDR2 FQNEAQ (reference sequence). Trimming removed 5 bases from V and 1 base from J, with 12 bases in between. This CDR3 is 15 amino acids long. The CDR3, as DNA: TGTGCCAGCAGCCCGGGACCGGAGAGCAATCAGCCCCAGCATTTT. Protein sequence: CASSPGPESNQPQHF.

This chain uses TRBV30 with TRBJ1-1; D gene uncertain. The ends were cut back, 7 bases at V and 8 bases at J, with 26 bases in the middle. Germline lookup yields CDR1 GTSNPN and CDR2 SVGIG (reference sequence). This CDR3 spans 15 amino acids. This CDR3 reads CAYGRGSSLLEEAFF. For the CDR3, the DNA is TGTGCCTATGGAAGAGGGTCATCCCTTTTGGAAGAAGCTTTCTTT.

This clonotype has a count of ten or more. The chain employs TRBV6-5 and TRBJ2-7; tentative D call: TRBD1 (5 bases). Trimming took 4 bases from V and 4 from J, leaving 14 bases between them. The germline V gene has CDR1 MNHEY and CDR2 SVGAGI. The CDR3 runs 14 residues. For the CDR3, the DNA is TGTGCCAGCAGTTGGTCAGGGATGAGGTACGAGCAGTACTTC. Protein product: CASSWSGMRYEQYF.

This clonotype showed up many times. The CDR3, as DNA: TGTGCCAGCAGCCTGCAGGGGGACGAGCAGTACTTC. Its translation: CASSLQGDEQYF. V gene TRBV7-2 combines with J gene TRBJ2-7; 7 bases align to TRBD1. The CDR3 extends over 12 amino acids. Looked up from germline, CDR1 is SGHTA and CDR2 is FQGNSA. The J segment lost 5 bases and the V segment lost 5 bases, leaving 3 bases of the junction unmatched.

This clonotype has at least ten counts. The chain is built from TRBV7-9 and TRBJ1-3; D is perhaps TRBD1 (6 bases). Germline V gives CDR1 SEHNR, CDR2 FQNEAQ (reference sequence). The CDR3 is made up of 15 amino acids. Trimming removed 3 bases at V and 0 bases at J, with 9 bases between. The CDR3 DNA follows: TGTGCCAGCAGCTTTCAGGGGAGCTCTGGAAACACCATATATTTT. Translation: CASSFQGSSGNTIYF. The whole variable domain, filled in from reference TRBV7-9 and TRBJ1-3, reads DTGVSQNPRHKITKRGQNVTFRCDPISEHNRLYWYRQTLGQGPEFLTYFQNEAQLEKSRLLSDRFSAERPKGSFSTLEIQRTEQGDSAMYLCASSFQGSSGNTIYFGEGSWLTVV.

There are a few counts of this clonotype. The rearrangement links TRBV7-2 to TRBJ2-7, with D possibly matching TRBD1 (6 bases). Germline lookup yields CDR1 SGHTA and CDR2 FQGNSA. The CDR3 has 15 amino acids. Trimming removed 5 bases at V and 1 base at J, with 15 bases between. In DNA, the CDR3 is TGTGCCAGCAGCCGTGTCGGGACACCTTCCTACGAGCAGTACTTC. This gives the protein CASSRVGTPSYEQYF.

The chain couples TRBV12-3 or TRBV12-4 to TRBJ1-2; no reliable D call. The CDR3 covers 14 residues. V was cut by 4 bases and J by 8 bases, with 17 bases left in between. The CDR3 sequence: CASSSVTSRKGYTF. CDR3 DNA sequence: TGTGCCAGCAGTTCGGTCACCTCTCGGAAGGGCTACACCTTC.

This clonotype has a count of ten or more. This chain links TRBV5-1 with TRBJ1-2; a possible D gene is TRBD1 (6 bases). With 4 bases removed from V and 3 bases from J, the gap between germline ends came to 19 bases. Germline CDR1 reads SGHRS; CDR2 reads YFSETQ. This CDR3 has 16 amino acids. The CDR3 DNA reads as TGCGCCAGCAGCCTGAAGGATGGAACAGGGTACTATGGCTACACCTTC. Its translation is CASSLKDGTGYYGYTF.

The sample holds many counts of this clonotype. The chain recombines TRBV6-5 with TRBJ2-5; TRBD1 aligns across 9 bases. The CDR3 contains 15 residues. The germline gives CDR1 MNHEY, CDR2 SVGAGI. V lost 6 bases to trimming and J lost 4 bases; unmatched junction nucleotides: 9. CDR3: CASRLNRDRAETQYF. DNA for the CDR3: TGTGCCAGCAGATTAAACCGGGACAGGGCAGAGACCCAGTACTTC.

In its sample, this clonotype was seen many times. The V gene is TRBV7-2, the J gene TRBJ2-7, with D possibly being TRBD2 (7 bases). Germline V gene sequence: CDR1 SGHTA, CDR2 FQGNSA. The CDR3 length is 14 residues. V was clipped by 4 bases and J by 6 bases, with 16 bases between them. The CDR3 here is CASSSGAGRVEQYF. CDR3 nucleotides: TGTGCCAGCAGCTCGGGGGCGGGGAGGGTCGAGCAGTACTTC. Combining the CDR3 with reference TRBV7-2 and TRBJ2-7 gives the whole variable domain GAGVSQSPSNKVTEKGKDVELRCDPISGHTALYWYRQSLGQGLEFLIYFQGNSAPDKSGLPSDRFSAERTGGSVSTLTIQRTQQEDSAVYLCASSSGAGRVEQYFGPGTRLTVT.

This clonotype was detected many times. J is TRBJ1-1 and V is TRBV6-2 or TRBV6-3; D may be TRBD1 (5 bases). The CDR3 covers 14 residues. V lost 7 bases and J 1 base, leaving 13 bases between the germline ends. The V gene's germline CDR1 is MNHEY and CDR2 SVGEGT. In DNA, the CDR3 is TGTGCCAGCACCCCCCGGGGGGGGAACACTGAAGCTTTCTTT. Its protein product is CASTPRGGNTEAFF.

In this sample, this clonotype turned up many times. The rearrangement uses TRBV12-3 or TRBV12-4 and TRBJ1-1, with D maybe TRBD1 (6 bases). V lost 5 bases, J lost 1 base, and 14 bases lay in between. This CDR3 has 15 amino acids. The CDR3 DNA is TGTGCCAGCAGTAGAGGGGGTCAGAGGAACACTGAAGCTTTCTTT. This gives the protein CASSRGGQRNTEAFF.

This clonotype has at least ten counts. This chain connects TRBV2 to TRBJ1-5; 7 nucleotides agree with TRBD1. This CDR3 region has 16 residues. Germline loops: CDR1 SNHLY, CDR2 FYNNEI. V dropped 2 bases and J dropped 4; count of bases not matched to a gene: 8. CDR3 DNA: TGTGCCAGCAGTGAATCGTACAGGGGCAAGAATCAGCCCCAGCATTTT. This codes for CASSESYRGKNQPQHF.